This is a list of T cell receptor beta chains from one sample in a study of blood T cell repertoires in COVID-19. The data were produced by immunoSEQ multiplex PCR, yet TCRdb's version contains in-frame clones alone and is incomplete. The sample comprises around 93,000 clones, over 80% of which are singletons, and 11% rests with the top ten. Sequencing was carried out using peripheral blood. These receptors were collected from a man older than 75 with acute or convalescent COVID-19. Both conserved end residues are part of each CDR3. The order of the fields is clone size, D gene, J gene, V gene, CDR3 protein. The D gene is left open where the match is weak. For some rows the clone size is stated as once, few or many, or as a class when expanded; others skip it.

>NA|TRBD1|TRBJ2-2|TRBV6-4
CASSLDPGQGPAGELFF
>NA|TRBD1|TRBJ1-5|TRBV5-5
CASSLRDRANQPQHF
>NA|NA|TRBJ1-5|TRBV30
CAWSVSRQNNQPQHF
>few|NA|TRBJ2-1|TRBV7-2
CASSLGSFNEQFF
>few|NA|TRBJ2-7|TRBV11-1
CASSSNRVEETYEQYF
>NA|TRBD2|TRBJ2-7|TRBV2
CASSGGLAEVYEQYF
>NA|TRBD2|TRBJ2-3|TRBV7-6
CASSLDLAGGTDTQYF
>NA|NA|TRBJ1-4|TRBV6-1
CASSETSPNEKLFF
>NA|NA|TRBJ1-1|TRBV6-5
CASSYSSRDTEAFF
>NA|TRBD1|TRBJ2-3|TRBV14
CASSQVGQVFDTQYF
>once|TRBD1|TRBJ2-7|TRBV7-9
CASSPGTDRGEQYF
>NA|NA|TRBJ1-2|TRBV2
CASSVDYGYTF
>NA|NA|TRBJ1-4|TRBV19
CASSIDGATGEKLFF
>NA|TRBD2|TRBJ2-7|TRBV7-3
CASSLLAGYEQYF
>NA|TRBD1|TRBJ2-6|TRBV7-9
CASSTGTGRSGANVLTF
>NA|TRBD1|TRBJ1-1|TRBV28
CASIIPGTAEAFF
>NA|NA|TRBJ1-1|TRBV3-1/TRBV3-2
CASRTMNTEAFF
>once|NA|TRBJ1-1|TRBV5-1
CASSTSPGKRDTEAFF
>NA|NA|TRBJ2-7|TRBV7-2
CASSRSYEQYF
>NA|TRBD1|TRBJ1-2|TRBV28
CASSKLGQGSIYGYTF
>NA|NA|TRBJ1-1|TRBV5-1
CASSLVTDTEAFF
>once|NA|TRBJ1-1|TRBV27
CASSLGYGGGTEAFF